These 16 T cell receptor beta chains share one sample of origin, sequenced in a study of regulatory T cells in long-lasting Graves disease. The time point is: newly diagnosed GD, antithyroid drugs for less than 3 months. PBMC RNA was the source of the TCR library. TCR beta libraries were built with iRepertoire HTBI primers and Arm-PCR of CDR3 regions. Each CDR3 protein gets one entry after TCRdb re-called the multiplex PCR reads with MiXCR. The repertoire includes about 540,000 distinct CDR3 sequences, approximately 15% of them detected once, and approximately 9.3% sits in the top ten. The same data also went into a second study, on T cells in Graves' hyperthyroidism and ophthalmopathy.

Sequenced here: peripheral blood mononuclear cells (PBMCs), sampled at new diagnosis, from a patient treated with antithyroid drugs. The receptor source for this set is a man aged 30 to 45 with Graves disease.

The J gene is TRBJ2-2, the V gene TRBV11-2, with no clear D. V lost 2 bases, J lost 0 bases, and 7 bases lay in between. CDR1 and CDR2 from the germline V gene are SGHAT and FQNNGV. The CDR3 runs 15 residues. The CDR3 DNA follows: TGTGCCAGCAGCTTACATACCGCGAACACCGGGGAGCTGTTTTTT. This gives the protein CASSLHTANTGELFF.

This clonotype was observed a few times. This sequence joins TRBV19 and TRBJ1-5, with 9 bases lining up with TRBD1. Germline V lookup: CDR1 LNHDA, CDR2 SQIVND (reference sequence). Trimming took 8 bases from V and 6 from J; bases not matched to a gene: 8. This CDR3 is built from 14 residues. The CDR3 coding sequence is TGTGCCAGTGGCCAACAGGGGGCCCTTCAGCCCCAGCATTTT. As protein: CASGQQGALQPQHF.

The chain uses TRBV3-1 and TRBJ2-7, with D maybe TRBD2 (6 bases). The V end was cut by 0 bases, the J end by 0 bases, with 6 bases between. Germline-derived CDR1 and CDR2 are LGHDT and YNNKEL (reference sequence). The CDR3 contains 14 residues. The CDR3 nucleotides read TGTGCCAGCAGCCAAGAGGAGGGCTCCTACGAGCAGTACTTC. Residues: CASSQEEGSYEQYF.

The chain joins TRBV9 to TRBJ2-3; 10 bases match TRBD2. Germline CDR1 and CDR2: SGDLS and YYNGEE. Trimming cost V 2 bases and J 8 bases; bases outside gene matches: 8. This CDR3 spans 15 amino acids. Here the CDR3 DNA reads TGTGCCAGCAGCGTGGGGCTAGCGGGAGAGGGTACGCAGTATTTT. As protein: CASSVGLAGEGTQYF.

At least ten counts were recorded for this clonotype. The chain recombines TRBV5-6 with TRBJ2-1; 7 bases align to TRBD2. The ends lost 7 bases at V and 8 bases at J; junction bases unmatched: 6. Germline-derived CDR1 and CDR2 are SGHDT and YYEEEE. The CDR3 runs 12 residues. The CDR3 loop is CASGGSLYEQFF. The CDR3 region has the DNA TGTGCCAGCGGCGGGAGCTTGTATGAGCAGTTCTTC.

The J gene is TRBJ1-5, the V gene TRBV7-2; no clear D. Looked up from germline, CDR1 is SGHTA and CDR2 is FQGNSA. This CDR3 region has 12 residues. Trimming shortened V by 5 bases and J by 7 bases, and 9 bases separated the two germline ends. The CDR3 protein is CASSPSGQPQHF. The CDR3 coding sequence is TGTGCCAGCAGCCCCAGTGGGCAGCCCCAGCATTTT. Complete variable domain (other parts from reference TRBV7-2 and TRBJ1-5): GAGVSQSPSNKVTEKGKDVELRCDPISGHTALYWYRQSLGQGLEFLIYFQGNSAPDKSGLPSDRFSAERTGGSVSTLTIQRTQQEDSAVYLCASSPSGQPQHFGDGTRLSIL.

This clonotype was found many times. The chain has TRBV2 and TRBJ2-4; TRBD1 agrees at 10 bases. V was clipped by 6 bases and J by 5 bases; unmatched bases: 1. CDR1 and CDR2 from the germline V gene are SNHLY and FYNNEI. The CDR3 runs 13 residues. CDR3 residues: CASRGTGENIQYF. The CDR3 bases are TGTGCCAGCAGAGGGACAGGGGAAAACATTCAGTACTTC.

This clonotype was picked up many times. The chain links TRBV7-9 to TRBJ2-7; 7 positions agree with TRBD1. The CDR3 consists of 15 residues. Trimming at V came to 3 bases and at J to 4 bases, leaving 9 bases not matched to a gene. Germline V gives CDR1 SEHNR, CDR2 FQNEAQ (reference sequence). The CDR3 sequence: CASSLGTDRIYEQYF. CDR3 nucleotide sequence: TGTGCCAGCAGCTTGGGAACGGACAGGATTTACGAGCAGTACTTC.

The CDR3 coding sequence is TGCAGTGCTAGAGTCGCGGGAGGCCCCTACGAGCAGTACTTC. Its protein is CSARVAGGPYEQYF. The chain links TRBV20-1 to TRBJ2-7, with TRBD2 matching 8 bases. Germline V gene sequence: CDR1 DFQATT, CDR2 SNEGSKA (reference sequence). This CDR3 comprises 14 residues. Germline trimming cut 1 base from V and 2 bases from J; bases unmatched to any gene: 4.

The table lists this clonotype with many counts. This chain connects TRBV12-3 or TRBV12-4 to TRBJ2-5; no clear D gene. The CDR3 totals 13 residues. The V end was cut by 3 bases, the J end by 5 bases, with 10 bases between. The CDR3 protein is CASSLDRAETQYF. For the CDR3, the DNA is TGTGCCAGCAGTTTGGACCGGGCGGAGACCCAGTACTTC.

The sample holds a few counts of this clonotype. V gene TRBV10-3 combines with J gene TRBJ2-7, with D perhaps matching TRBD1 (5 bases). The CDR3 is 13 amino acids. V lost 5 bases, J lost 2 bases, and 10 bases lay in between. The germline gives CDR1 ENHRY, CDR2 SYGVKD. The CDR3 nucleotides are TGTGCCATCAGTAGACAGCAGACCTACGAGCAGTACTTC. Translation gives CAISRQQTYEQYF.

This clonotype was seen at least ten times. The rearrangement links TRBV11-2 to TRBJ2-3; 11 nucleotides agree with TRBD2. This CDR3 is built from 15 residues. Trimming cost V 7 bases and J 4 bases; bases outside gene matches: 7. The germline V gene encodes CDR1 SGHAT and CDR2 FQNNGV. Written as DNA, the CDR3 is TGTGCCAGCAAAATAGCGGGAGGGCGGGCAGATACGCAGTATTTT. Its translation: CASKIAGGRADTQYF.

This clonotype was seen many times. The J gene is TRBJ1-5, the V gene TRBV6-1, with a tentative D call TRBD1 (6 bases). With 7 bases removed from V and 7 bases from J, the gap between germline ends came to 17 bases. The CDR3 covers 14 residues. CDR1 and CDR2 (germline): MNHNS, SASEGT. In DNA, the CDR3 is TGTGCCAGCACCTACAGGGAAGGGGGACAGCCCCAGCATTTT. It encodes CASTYREGGQPQHF.

This clonotype showed up many times. The chain has TRBV6-1 and TRBJ1-5, with a possible D match to TRBD1 (6 bases). Germline CDR1 MNHNS, CDR2 SASEGT. This CDR3 comprises 15 residues. V was pared by 6 bases and J by 4 bases, with 16 bases between. The CDR3 loop is CASRLQGEGNQPQHF. For the CDR3, the DNA is TGTGCCAGCAGGTTACAGGGAGAGGGAAATCAGCCCCAGCATTTT.

This clonotype was picked up many times. V and J are TRBV5-1 and TRBJ1-5; D unresolved. Deletions cut 0 bases from V and 6 bases from J, with 7 bases between. CDR1 and CDR2 from the germline V gene are SGHRS and YFSETQ. This CDR3 has 13 residues. The CDR3, as DNA: TGCGCCAGCAGCTTGGTGGGCGGTCAGCCCCAGCATTTT. It codes for CASSLVGGQPQHF.

The V gene is TRBV27, the J gene TRBJ2-7; 12 nucleotides line up with TRBD2. Germline-derived CDR1 and CDR2 are MNHEY and SMNVEV (reference sequence). This CDR3 has 16 amino acids. The trim removed 3 bases at V and 5 bases at J, leaving 8 bases unmatched. The CDR3 loop is CASSLRLAGEDDEQYF. In DNA form, the CDR3 reads TGTGCCAGCAGTTTGCGACTAGCGGGAGAGGATGACGAGCAGTACTTC.